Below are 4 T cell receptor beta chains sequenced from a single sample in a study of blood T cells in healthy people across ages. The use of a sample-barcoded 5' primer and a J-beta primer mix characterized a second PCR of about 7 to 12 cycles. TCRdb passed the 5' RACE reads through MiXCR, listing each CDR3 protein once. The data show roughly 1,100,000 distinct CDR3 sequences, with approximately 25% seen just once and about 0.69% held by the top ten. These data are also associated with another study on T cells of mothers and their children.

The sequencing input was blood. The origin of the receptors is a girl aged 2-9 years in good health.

The CDR3 DNA follows: TGTGCCAGCAGTACCGGAGAGGCGTCGGGATACCCAGGGAAGACCCAGTACTTC. It encodes CASSTGEASGYPGKTQYF. V is TRBV6-2 or TRBV6-3 and J is TRBJ2-5; TRBD1 or TRBD2 may be the D gene (5 bases each). This CDR3 spans 18 amino acids. CDR1 and CDR2 from the germline V gene are MNHEY and SVGEGT. V lost 5 bases to trimming and J lost 6 bases, with 28 bases between them.

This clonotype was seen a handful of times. The DNA for the CDR3 is TGTGCCAGCTCACCATGGGACAGGGAAGCTTTCTTT. Encoded protein: CASSPWDREAFF. V and J are TRBV18 and TRBJ1-1; 8 positions match TRBD1. Germline V gives CDR1 KGHSH, CDR2 LQKENI. The V gene end was trimmed by 2 bases and the J gene end by 8 bases; junction bases not matched to a gene: 1. The CDR3 runs 12 residues.

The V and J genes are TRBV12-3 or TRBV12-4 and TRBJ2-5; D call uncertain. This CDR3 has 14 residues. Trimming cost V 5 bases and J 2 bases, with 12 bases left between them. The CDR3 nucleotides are TGTGCCAGCAGTATAGGACCTTTTCAAGAGACCCAGTACTTC. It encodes CASSIGPFQETQYF.

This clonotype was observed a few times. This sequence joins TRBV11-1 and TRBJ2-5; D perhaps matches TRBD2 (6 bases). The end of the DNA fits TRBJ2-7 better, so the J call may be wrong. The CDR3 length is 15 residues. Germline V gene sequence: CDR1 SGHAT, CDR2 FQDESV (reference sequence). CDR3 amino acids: CASSPHTGDFYEQYF. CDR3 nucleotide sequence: TGTGCCAGCAGCCCCCACACGGGAGACTTCTACGAGCAGTACTTC.